These T cell receptor beta chains were read from a single sample in a study of blood T cell repertoires in COVID-19. The data were produced by immunoSEQ multiplex PCR, yet TCRdb's version contains in-frame clones alone and is incomplete. The sample yields 100,000 to 150,000 clones, about 70% seen once. The sequencing sample was made of peripheral blood. Source of these receptors: a man in his fifties or sixties with acute or convalescent COVID-19. Each CDR3 is given with its conserved first and last residue. D genes are given only for firm matches. Rows may omit the clone size; those that give it use once, few, many or a size class.

V	D	J	size	CDR3	DNA
TRBV5-6	TRBD1	TRBJ1-5	once	CASSRNRGNSNQPQHF	TGTGCCAGCAGCCGAAACAGGGGAAATAGCAATCAGCCCCAGCATTTT
TRBV7-9	TRBD1	TRBJ1-2	.	CASSLVGQGPEGYTF	TGTGCCAGCAGCTTAGTGGGACAGGGGCCGGAGGGCTACACCTTC
TRBV5-6	TRBD2	TRBJ2-3	.	CASSLLAGAPSDTQYF	TGTGCCAGCAGCTTGCTAGCGGGGGCCCCCTCGGATACGCAGTATTTT
TRBV19	TRBD1	TRBJ1-1	.	CASSNGGTGEWKPEAFF	TGTGCCAGTAGTAATGGCGGGACAGGGGAATGGAAGCCTGAAGCTTTCTTT
TRBV11-2	.	TRBJ1-5	.	CASSLNRPGQPQHF	TGTGCCAGCAGCCTAAACAGGCCCGGGCAGCCCCAGCATTTT
TRBV7-6	.	TRBJ1-1	.	CASSLQEYTEAFF	TGTGCCAGCAGCCTACAGGAATACACTGAAGCTTTCTTT
TRBV6-5	.	TRBJ1-1	.	CASSPRVSTEAFF	TGTGCCAGCAGCCCCAGGGTAAGCACTGAAGCTTTCTTT
TRBV15	.	TRBJ2-5	.	CATSTRQGGRETQYF	TGTGCCACCAGCACTCGACAGGGAGGCAGGGAGACCCAGTACTTC
TRBV5-4	.	TRBJ2-1	few	CATTVRGSNEQFF	TGTGCCACCACGGTTCGGGGGAGCAATGAGCAGTTCTTC
TRBV18	.	TRBJ1-1	.	CASSPQRSQPEAFF	TGTGCCAGCTCACCACAACGGAGCCAACCTGAAGCTTTCTTT
TRBV5-4	TRBD2	TRBJ2-7	once	CASSPSGVSYEQYF	TGTGCCAGCAGCCCTAGCGGGGTCTCCTACGAGCAGTACTTC
TRBV5-1	.	TRBJ2-1	.	CASRRTGSSYNEQFF	TGCGCCAGCAGGCGTACAGGGAGCTCCTACAATGAGCAGTTCTTC
TRBV5-1	.	TRBJ2-1	.	CASSFGQSDNEQFF	TGCGCCAGCAGCTTCGGACAGAGCGACAATGAGCAGTTCTTC
TRBV7-9	.	TRBJ1-5	.	CASSSFEGRHQPQHF	TGTGCCAGCAGCTCTTTCGAGGGTAGGCATCAGCCCCAGCATTTT
TRBV2	TRBD1	TRBJ1-5	.	CASSIQGARQPQHF	TGTGCCAGCAGTATACAGGGGGCGCGTCAGCCCCAGCATTTT
TRBV27	.	TRBJ1-1	.	CASSLSPGRNTEAFF	TGTGCCAGCAGTTTATCCCCGGGGAGGAACACTGAAGCTTTCTTT
TRBV24-1	.	TRBJ2-7	.	CATSDSDSASIYEQYF	TGTGCCACCAGTGATTCGGACAGTGCATCAATATACGAGCAGTACTTC
TRBV9	TRBD1	TRBJ1-1	.	CASSATGVGFTEAFF	TGTGCCAGCAGCGCGACAGGGGTGGGGTTTACTGAAGCTTTCTTT
TRBV27	TRBD1	TRBJ1-1	.	CASSLLRTGALNTEAFF	TGTGCCAGCAGTTTATTAAGGACAGGGGCTTTGAACACTGAAGCTTTCTTT
TRBV11-2	.	TRBJ1-1	once	CASSLDYTEAFF	TGTGCCAGCAGCTTAGACTACACTGAAGCTTTCTTT
TRBV9	TRBD1	TRBJ1-1	once	CASRPGQGNIQNTEAFF	TGTGCCAGCAGACCAGGACAGGGCAATATACAGAACACTGAAGCTTTCTTT
TRBV6-1	.	TRBJ2-7	.	CASSEGGGPFYEQYF	TGTGCCAGCAGTGAAGGAGGGGGACCATTCTACGAGCAGTACTTC
TRBV3-1/TRBV3-2	.	TRBJ1-3	.	CASSQVVGGNTIYF	TGTGCCAGCAGCCAAGTCGTCGGTGGAAACACCATATATTTT
TRBV6-6	.	TRBJ1-6	.	CASSGGGNGSPLHF	TGTGCCAGCAGCGGCGGAGGGAACGGTTCACCCCTCCACTTT
TRBV19	TRBD2	TRBJ2-1	.	CASSPQREWGYNEQFF	TGTGCCAGTAGTCCACAGCGGGAGTGGGGCTACAATGAGCAGTTCTTC
TRBV5-1	TRBD1	TRBJ1-3	.	CASSLRTGRRNTIYF	TGCGCCAGCAGCTTGAGGACAGGGCGCAGAAACACCATATATTTT
TRBV7-2	TRBD2	TRBJ2-1	once	CASRKRGLNEQFF	TGTGCCAGCAGGAAGCGGGGGCTCAATGAGCAGTTCTTC
TRBV30	TRBD1	TRBJ1-2	.	CAWSEGTAGNGYTF	TGTGCCTGGAGTGAGGGGACAGCAGGGAATGGCTACACCTTC